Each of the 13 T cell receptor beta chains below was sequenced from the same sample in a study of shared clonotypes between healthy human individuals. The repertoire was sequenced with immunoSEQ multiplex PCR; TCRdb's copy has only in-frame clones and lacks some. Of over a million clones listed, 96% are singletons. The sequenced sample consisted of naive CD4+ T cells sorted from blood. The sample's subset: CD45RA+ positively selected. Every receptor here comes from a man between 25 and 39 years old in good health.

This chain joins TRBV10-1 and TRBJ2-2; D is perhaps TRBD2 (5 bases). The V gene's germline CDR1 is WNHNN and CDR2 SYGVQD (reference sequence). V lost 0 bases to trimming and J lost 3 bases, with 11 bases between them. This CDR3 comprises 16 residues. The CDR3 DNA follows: TGCGCCAGCAGTGAGTCGAGGGCCCGATACACCGGGGAGCTGTTTTTT. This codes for CASSESRARYTGELFF.

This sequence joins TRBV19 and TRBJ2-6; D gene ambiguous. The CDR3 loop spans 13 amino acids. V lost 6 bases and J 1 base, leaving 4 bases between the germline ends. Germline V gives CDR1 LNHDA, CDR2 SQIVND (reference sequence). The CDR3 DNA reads TGTGCCAGTAGCCAATCTGGGGCCAACGTCCTGACTTTC. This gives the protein CASSQSGANVLTF.

The CDR3 nucleotides read TGTGCCAGCAGTTACGCTGGCGGCATTGGCGAGCAGTACTTC. Amino acid sequence: CASSYAGGIGEQYF. The rearrangement links TRBV6-6 to TRBJ2-7; D gene ambiguous. This CDR3 has 14 amino acids. Germline V gene data show CDR1 as MNHNY and CDR2 as SVGAGI (reference sequence). The ends were cut back, 2 bases at V and 6 bases at J, with 14 bases in the middle.

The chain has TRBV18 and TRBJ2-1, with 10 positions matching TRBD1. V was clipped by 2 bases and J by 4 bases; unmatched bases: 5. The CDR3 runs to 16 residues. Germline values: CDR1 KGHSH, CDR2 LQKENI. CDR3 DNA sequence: TGTGCCAGCTCACCATCGACAGGGGGCGCGTACAATGAGCAGTTCTTC. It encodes CASSPSTGGAYNEQFF.

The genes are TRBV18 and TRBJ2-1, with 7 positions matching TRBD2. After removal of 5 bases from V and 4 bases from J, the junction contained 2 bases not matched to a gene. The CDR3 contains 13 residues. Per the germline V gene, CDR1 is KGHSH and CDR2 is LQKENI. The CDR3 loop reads CASSSRGYNEQFF. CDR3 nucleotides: TGTGCCAGCTCATCGCGGGGGTACAATGAGCAGTTCTTC.

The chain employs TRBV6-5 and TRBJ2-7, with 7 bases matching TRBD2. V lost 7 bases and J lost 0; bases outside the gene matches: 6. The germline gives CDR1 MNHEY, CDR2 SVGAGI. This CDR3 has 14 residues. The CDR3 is CASTKSGTSYEQYF. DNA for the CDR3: TGTGCCAGCACCAAAAGCGGGACCTCCTACGAGCAGTACTTC.

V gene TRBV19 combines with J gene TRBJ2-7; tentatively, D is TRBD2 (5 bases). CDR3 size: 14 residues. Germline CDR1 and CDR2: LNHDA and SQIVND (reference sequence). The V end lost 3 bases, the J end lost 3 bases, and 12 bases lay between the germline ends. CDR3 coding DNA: TGTGCCAGTAGTATTGGACTCCCTAACTACGAGCAGTACTTC. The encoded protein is CASSIGLPNYEQYF.

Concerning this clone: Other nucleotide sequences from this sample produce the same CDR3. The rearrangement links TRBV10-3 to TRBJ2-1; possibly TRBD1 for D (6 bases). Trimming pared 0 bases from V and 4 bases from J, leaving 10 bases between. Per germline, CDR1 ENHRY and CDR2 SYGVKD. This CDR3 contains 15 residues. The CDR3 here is CAISESQGAYNEQFF. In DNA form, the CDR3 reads TGTGCCATCAGTGAGTCACAGGGCGCTTACAATGAGCAGTTCTTC.

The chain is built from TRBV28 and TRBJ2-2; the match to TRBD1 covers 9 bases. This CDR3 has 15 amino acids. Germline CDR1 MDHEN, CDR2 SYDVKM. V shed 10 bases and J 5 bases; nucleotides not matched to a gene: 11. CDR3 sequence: CATTRDRVPTGELFF. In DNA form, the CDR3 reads TGTGCCACCACCCGGGACAGGGTTCCGACCGGGGAGCTGTTTTTT.

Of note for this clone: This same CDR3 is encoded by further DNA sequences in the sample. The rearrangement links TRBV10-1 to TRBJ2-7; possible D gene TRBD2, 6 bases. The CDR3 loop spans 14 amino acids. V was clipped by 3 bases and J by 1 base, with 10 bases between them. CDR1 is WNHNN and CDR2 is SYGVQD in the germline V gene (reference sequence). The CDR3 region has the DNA TGCGCCAGCAGTGACGGCGGAGGGTCCTACGAGCAGTACTTC. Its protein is CASSDGGGSYEQYF.

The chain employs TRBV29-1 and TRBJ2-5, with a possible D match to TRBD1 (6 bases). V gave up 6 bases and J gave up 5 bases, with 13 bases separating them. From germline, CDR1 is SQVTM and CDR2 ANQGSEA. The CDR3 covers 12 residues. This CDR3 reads CSVSQGSETQYF. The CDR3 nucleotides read TGCAGCGTATCACAGGGATCGGAGACCCAGTACTTC.

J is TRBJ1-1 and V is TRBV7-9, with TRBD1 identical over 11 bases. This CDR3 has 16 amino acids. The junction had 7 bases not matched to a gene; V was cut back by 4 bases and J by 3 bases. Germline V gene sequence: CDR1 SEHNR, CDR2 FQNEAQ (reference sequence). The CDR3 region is CASSSPDRGRDTEAFF. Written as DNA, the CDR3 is TGTGCCAGCAGCTCACCGGACAGGGGGCGCGACACTGAAGCTTTCTTT.

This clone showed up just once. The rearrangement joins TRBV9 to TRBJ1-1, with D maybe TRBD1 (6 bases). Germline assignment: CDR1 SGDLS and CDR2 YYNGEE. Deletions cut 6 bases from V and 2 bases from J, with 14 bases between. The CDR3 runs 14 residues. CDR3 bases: TGTGCCAGCACTGTCGGACAGATTAACACTGAAGCTTTCTTT. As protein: CASTVGQINTEAFF. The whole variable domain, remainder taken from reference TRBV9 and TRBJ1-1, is DSGVTQTPKHLITATGQRVTLRCSPRSGDLSVYWYQQSLDQGLQFLIQYYNGEERAKGNILERFSAQQFPDLHSELNLSSLELGDSALYFCASTVGQINTEAFFGQGTRLTVV.